The rows below give T cell receptor beta chains drawn from one sample of a study of cytomegalovirus exposure and HLA in healthy donors. This table comes from immunoSEQ multiplex PCR, and its TCRdb copy is limited to in-frame clones, with some not included. This table has 200,000 to 300,000 clones, about 80% appearing once. Sequencing was carried out using PBMCs. The receptors shown here come from a woman aged 55-69 years in good health and CMV-seropositive. Both conserved end residues are part of each CDR3. D genes are given only for firm matches. Clone sizes are given selectively: once, few, many, or a class where the clone is expanded.

CDR3aa: CASSKSDRQAFF; CDR3nt: TGTGCCAGCAGTAAATCGGACAGGCAAGCTTTCTTT; v_gene: TRBV7-9; j_gene: TRBJ1-1; abundance: NA; d_gene: TRBD1
CDR3aa: CASSVVLGGGELFF; CDR3nt: TGTGCCAGCAGCGTAGTCTTGGGGGGCGGGGAGCTGTTTTTT; v_gene: TRBV9; j_gene: TRBJ2-2; abundance: NA; d_gene: NA
CDR3aa: CASSLRGRHEAFF; CDR3nt: TGTGCCAGCAGCTTAAGGGGCAGACATGAAGCTTTCTTT; v_gene: TRBV7-3; j_gene: TRBJ1-1; abundance: NA; d_gene: NA
CDR3aa: CASSDQTSGRGNEQFF; CDR3nt: TGCGCCAGCAGTGACCAGACTAGCGGGAGGGGTAATGAGCAGTTCTTC; v_gene: TRBV10-1; j_gene: TRBJ2-1; abundance: few; d_gene: TRBD2
CDR3aa: CASSPPGLAVIPGEQYF; CDR3nt: TGTGCCAGCAGCCCGCCGGGACTAGCGGTTATCCCTGGGGAGCAGTACTTC; v_gene: TRBV14; j_gene: TRBJ2-7; abundance: few; d_gene: TRBD2
CDR3aa: CASSLVRLARYEQYF; CDR3nt: TGTGCCAGCAGCTTGGTGCGACTAGCTCGCTACGAGCAGTACTTC; v_gene: TRBV5-6; j_gene: TRBJ2-7; abundance: NA; d_gene: TRBD2
CDR3aa: CATRSGMNTEAFF; CDR3nt: TGTGCCACCCGATCGGGGATGAACACTGAAGCTTTCTTT; v_gene: TRBV5-4; j_gene: TRBJ1-1; abundance: NA; d_gene: NA
CDR3aa: CATSRSLAGDEQFF; CDR3nt: TGTGCCACCAGCAGATCTCTAGCGGGAGATGAGCAGTTCTTC; v_gene: TRBV15; j_gene: TRBJ2-1; abundance: once; d_gene: TRBD2
CDR3aa: CASSVAGVGTSRGEQYF; CDR3nt: TGTGCCAGCAGCGTAGCTGGAGTAGGGACATCCCGAGGCGAGCAGTACTTC; v_gene: TRBV9; j_gene: TRBJ2-7; abundance: NA; d_gene: NA
CDR3aa: CAIKGLERTGELFF; CDR3nt: TGTGCCATCAAGGGACTAGAAAGAACCGGGGAGCTGTTTTTT; v_gene: TRBV10-3; j_gene: TRBJ2-2; abundance: NA; d_gene: TRBD2
CDR3aa: CATSRGYGNTEAFF; CDR3nt: TGTGCCACCAGCAGAGGGTACGGGAACACTGAAGCTTTCTTT; v_gene: TRBV15; j_gene: TRBJ1-1; abundance: once; d_gene: NA
CDR3aa: CASSTLAGTAEAFF; CDR3nt: TGTGCCAGCAGCACCCTAGCGGGGACCGCTGAAGCTTTCTTT; v_gene: TRBV9; j_gene: TRBJ1-1; abundance: NA; d_gene: NA
CDR3aa: CAISDEATDLQNEQFF; CDR3nt: TGTGCCATCAGTGACGAGGCCACGGACTTACAGAATGAGCAGTTCTTC; v_gene: TRBV10-3; j_gene: TRBJ2-1; abundance: NA; d_gene: NA
CDR3aa: CASSFWTGVETQYF; CDR3nt: TGTGCCAGCAGCTTCTGGACTGGGGTCGAGACCCAGTACTTC; v_gene: TRBV7-2; j_gene: TRBJ2-5; abundance: NA; d_gene: NA
CDR3aa: CASSLGQGRNEQFF; CDR3nt: TGTGCCAGCAGCTTGGGACAGGGGAGAAATGAGCAGTTCTTC; v_gene: TRBV13; j_gene: TRBJ2-1; abundance: NA; d_gene: TRBD1
CDR3aa: CASSSGGTNNQPQHF; CDR3nt: TGTGCCAGCAGTTCGGGGGGGACGAACAATCAGCCCCAGCATTTT; v_gene: TRBV27; j_gene: TRBJ1-5; abundance: NA; d_gene: NA
CDR3aa: CASNQREHTDTQYF; CDR3nt: TGTGCCAGCAACCAGCGGGAGCATACAGATACGCAGTATTTT; v_gene: TRBV6-1; j_gene: TRBJ2-3; abundance: NA; d_gene: TRBD2
CDR3aa: CASSLSSGANVLTF; CDR3nt: TGCGCCAGCAGCCTAAGCTCTGGGGCCAACGTCCTGACTTTC; v_gene: TRBV5-1; j_gene: TRBJ2-6; abundance: NA; d_gene: NA
CDR3aa: CASSPGGGTEAFF; CDR3nt: TGTGCCAGCTCCCCAGGGGGCGGCACTGAAGCTTTCTTT; v_gene: TRBV9; j_gene: TRBJ1-1; abundance: NA; d_gene: TRBD1
CDR3aa: CATMIAGAGNTIYF; CDR3nt: TGTGCCACAATGATCGCGGGCGCTGGAAACACCATATATTTT; v_gene: TRBV15; j_gene: TRBJ1-3; abundance: NA; d_gene: NA
CDR3aa: CASTVGWRDEKLFF; CDR3nt: TGTGCCAGCACCGTAGGTTGGCGGGATGAAAAACTGTTTTTT; v_gene: TRBV7-9; j_gene: TRBJ1-4; abundance: NA; d_gene: NA
CDR3aa: CASSPPRGTGGGNTIYF; CDR3nt: TGTGCCAGCTCACCACCTCGAGGGACAGGTGGTGGAAACACCATATATTTT; v_gene: TRBV18; j_gene: TRBJ1-3; abundance: NA; d_gene: TRBD1